The clone carrying this T cell receptor beta chain was detected once. The antigen remains undetermined. The data originate from a study of T cell responses to AZD1222 COVID-19 vaccine. Study conclusions and caveats: Repertoire sampling was restricted to post-peak T cell response timepoints. Baseline testing showed seropositivity in only five or six AZD1222 recipients. Clonal diversity may have been underestimated in mostly white British donors.

Using immunoSEQ multiplex PCR, the repertoire was profiled, and TCRdb retains in-frame clones only, with some absent. In the table there are 100,000 to 150,000 clones, approximately 85% of which are singletons. The CDR3 has 17 amino acids. Germline CDR1 is LGHNA and CDR2 is YSLEER. V lost 1 base and J lost 6; bases outside the gene matches: 10. Sequencing was performed on peripheral blood, taken 28 days after the second AZD1222 dose. This clonotype originated in an adult who received the AZD1222 COVID-19 vaccine. This chain connects TRBV4-3 to TRBJ1-4; TRBD1 aligns across 8 bases. The CDR3 sequence is CASSQARQGKSYEKLFF. CDR3 coding DNA: TGCGCCAGCAGCCAAGCCAGACAGGGGAAGAGTTATGAAAAACTGTTTTTT.